The clone carrying this T cell receptor beta chain was counted once. No antigen is known for it. The sample is drawn from a study of regulatory dendritic cells for organ transplantation. TCRdb keeps only in-frame clones here, not all; method: immunoSEQ multiplex PCR. The profile covers around 12,000 clones, with nearly 90% appearing a single time and 0.22% taken by the ten largest. V lost 3 bases and J 1 base, leaving 20 bases between the germline ends. The CDR3 has 18 amino acids. CDR1 and CDR2 (germline): SGDLS, YYNGEE. CFSE-labeled sorted T cells met regulatory or mature dendritic cells for approximately 5 days.

This receptor was taken from a human donor in good health. The V call is TRBV9, the J call TRBJ2-1, with D tentatively TRBD1 (7 bases). Sequencing used naive CD8+ T cells from blood cultured with regulatory dendritic cells. Subset reported: CD45RA+ naive T cells. This CDR3 reads CASSAPAGGQVSYNEQFF. The CDR3 region has the DNA TGTGCCAGCAGCGCACCAGCGGGCGGACAGGTTTCCTACAATGAGCAGTTCTTC. The full variable domain, its missing parts supplied by reference TRBV9 and TRBJ2-1, is DSGVTQTPKHLITATGQRVTLRCSPRSGDLSVYWYQQSLDQGLQFLIQYYNGEERAKGNILERFSAQQFPDLHSELNLSSLELGDSALYFCASSAPAGGQVSYNEQFFGPGTRLTVL.